The sequence of this TCR beta chain was determined in a study of human thymus T cells (dated by TCRdb to 2018 to 2021). Turning to the overall study: TCR alpha and beta repertoires from seven to nine infant thymus samples and four related peripheral blood samples were characterized in the study. The infant donors were about 7 to 250 days old, and the cohort included over 5 males and a couple of females.

With regard to this clone: The antigen this receptor binds is unknown. Base qualities are missing; no much larger clone stands one base away.

Thymus tissue was collected as surgical resects that were removed during corrective cardiac surgery. In Finland, the donors were immunologically healthy infants who were having open corrective cardiac surgery for congenital heart defects. Thymocytes were released mechanically from tissue and stored at -70 °C as pellets of about 9.5-32 million cells. A QIAsymphony instrument was used to extract genomic DNA from frozen cell pellets. Trimming takes 4 bases from V and 8 bases from J, and the germline ends sit 11 bases apart. The germline V gene yields MGHRA for CDR1 and YSYEKL for CDR2. The CDR3, cysteine through phenylalanine, is 12 amino acids long. CDR3 DNA only is kept here, 36 bases in frame from base 1. TCRB and TCRAD loci were amplified from a standardized quantity of quality-controlled genomic DNA using the immunoSEQ multiplex PCR assay. The V(D)J region was spanned by amplicons of a length sufficient to cover the CDR3 and to identify V and J genes. The amplicons were sequenced on an Illumina platform via the commercial immunoSEQ service. The study's processing was this. Primer bias and sequencing errors were corrected as previously described, and TCRAD and TCRB were defined on the basis of the IMGT database. Repertoires were analysed with immunoSEQ Analyzer 3.0 and VDJTools, covering basic statistics, V/J segment usage, diversity estimates, rarefaction and pairwise overlap. Diversity was estimated with Chao1, ChaoE, Efron-Thisted, Shannon and inverse Simpson indices, and also on datasets down-sampled to the smallest sample. For repertoire overlap, CDR3 nucleotide sequence, V gene and J gene had to match strictly, and clustering was done by Jaccard-based multidimensional scaling. TCRdb stores this immuneACCESS table with in-frame sequences only. Part of the clones is absent; in the studies checked, under half of the shortfall reflects unresolved V genes, and no reason is known for the rest. Clonal size and the V and J genes are those of that table, whereas D and trimming came from the DNA. The table for this sample lists 55,000 to 85,000 clones; 85% to 95% of them were counted only once. 0.034% of the sample is held by the ten biggest clonotypes.

Findings and caveats that apply to the study as a whole: On average, roughly 810,000 unique TCRB clonotypes were obtained from thymus samples, compared with roughly 84,000 from blood samples. The related research found that thymic TCR repertoires overlapped highly between unrelated individuals. V and J gene segment usage appeared biased in both thymic and peripheral blood repertoires.

The TCR sequence derives from a girl in the first two years of life with a congenital heart defect but otherwise immunologically healthy. Rearrangement joined TRBV4-1 to TRBJ1-2, with no D gene named confidently. Sequencing was performed on thymus tissue. The sequenced DNA: TGCGCCAGCAGCCGGGGTTACGGGGGCTACACCTTC. Its translation reads: CASSRGYGGYTF.